This record looks at one T cell receptor beta chain sequence and its context. Antigen specificity is unknown. CDR1 and CDR2 (germline): SGHTA, FQGNSA. V lost 5 bases to trimming and J lost 2 bases, with 16 bases between them. The CDR3 spans 15 residues. Methods used by the authors: As immunoSEQ supplied junction-only sequences (without quality scores), filtering differed. The protocol was immunoSEQ multiplex PCR, while the TCRdb copy is restricted to in-frame clones and leaves out a portion. Clonal size and the V and J genes are those of that table, whereas D and trimming came from the DNA. Altogether around 2,000,000 clones are present, over 85% being singletons, with the ten largest covering 0.9% to 1.5%. The data originate from a study of shared clonotypes between healthy human individuals. Study outcomes and limitations: In this cohort, only blood was sampled, and tissue repertoires likely differ. Estimated richness was generally greater in naive than memory subsets. All-four-donor shared clonotypes had higher generation probabilities than non-shared clonotypes did.

Naive CD8 cells, CD45RO-negative and positively selected for CCR7, excluded terminally differentiated effector memory CD45RA+ cells. This receptor was identified in a man aged 18 to 29 in good health. V usage is TRBV7-2 and J usage is TRBJ2-7; D possibly corresponds to TRBD2 (6 bases). Source material: naive CD8+ T cells sorted from blood. CDR3 in DNA: TGTGCCAGCAGCCGCCTGGGCGGGGAAACCTACGAGCAGTACTTC. Amino acid sequence: CASSRLGGETYEQYF.